This is a list of T cell receptor beta chains from one sample in a study of blood T cell repertoires in COVID-19. The repertoire was sequenced with immunoSEQ multiplex PCR; TCRdb's copy has only in-frame clones and lacks some. The profile shows about 200,000 clones, around 86% of them singletons. Specimen: PBMCs or T cells enriched from blood (not recorded which). All receptors come from a woman aged 35 to 49 with acute COVID-19. CDR3s include the opening cysteine and the closing phenylalanine or tryptophan. D genes are given only for firm matches. Where a row states a size, it is once, few, many or the class of an expanded clone; other rows omit it.

TGTGCCAGCAGTTCGACTAGCGGGACAGGTAGAGAGACCCAGTACTTC	CASSSTSGTGRETQYF	.	TRBD2	TRBJ2-5	TRBV11-2
TGTGCCAGCAGCGAGCATCAGGGCGGCTATGGCTACACCTTC	CASSEHQGGYGYTF	.	.	TRBJ1-2	TRBV7-9
TGTGCCAGCAGAACCGCGGGCCATGAGCAGTTCTTC	CASRTAGHEQFF	.	.	TRBJ2-1	TRBV27
TGTGCCAGCAGTTTTCCCAGGGCTTTTGAAGCTTTCTTT	CASSFPRAFEAFF	.	.	TRBJ1-1	TRBV28
TGTGCCAGCAGCCGCGGACTAGCGGGGGACGAGCAGTACTTC	CASSRGLAGDEQYF	.	TRBD2	TRBJ2-7	TRBV13
TGTGCCAGCAGCCAAAACCGGGGAGGGGGGAGGAATGAGCAGTTCTTC	CASSQNRGGGRNEQFF	.	.	TRBJ2-1	TRBV6-6
TGCGCCAGCAGGGACCTTCAGGAGGGCAAAAACATTCAGTACTTC	CASRDLQEGKNIQYF	.	.	TRBJ2-4	TRBV4-1
TGTGCCAGCAGCGGATCGGGACTAAAGTTCTACGAGCAGTACTTC	CASSGSGLKFYEQYF	.	TRBD2	TRBJ2-7	TRBV7-2
TGTGCCAGCAGTTTGACTCCATTGGCCAGCTACGAGCAGTACTTC	CASSLTPLASYEQYF	few	.	TRBJ2-7	TRBV7-3
TGTGCCATCAGTGAGTCGACAGTCGAGCAGTACTTC	CAISESTVEQYF	.	.	TRBJ2-7	TRBV10-3
TGTGCCAGCAGCCCTGGAGGCGGCGGGGAGCTGTTTTTT	CASSPGGGGELFF	.	.	TRBJ2-2	TRBV14
TGTGCCAGCAGCGGGGGACTAGCGGGAGGCGTTACTAGCACAGATACGCAGTATTTT	CASSGGLAGGVTSTDTQYF	.	TRBD2	TRBJ2-3	TRBV9
TGTGCCAGCAGCTTAATCGGGCGGACAGGGGCCGGGGAGACCCAGTACTTC	CASSLIGRTGAGETQYF	once	TRBD1	TRBJ2-5	TRBV7-8
TGTGCCAGCAGTTTTCGGGGTGCGGCTTCGACAACCCAAGAGACCCAGTACTTC	CASSFRGAASTTQETQYF	.	.	TRBJ2-5	TRBV27
TGTGCCAGCAGCTTAACAGCGGGCTCCTATAATTCACCCCTCCACTTT	CASSLTAGSYNSPLHF	.	.	TRBJ1-6	TRBV11-2
TGTGCCAGCAGTTCTAGCGGGACGGGAGAAGAGACCCAGTACTTC	CASSSSGTGEETQYF	once	TRBD2	TRBJ2-5	TRBV9
TGTGCCAGTAGTACCCAGGGAGGAGCCTACGAGCAGTACTTC	CASSTQGGAYEQYF	few	.	TRBJ2-7	TRBV19
TGTGCCAGCAGCTCCGGGAGTACCGGGGAGCTGTTTTTT	CASSSGSTGELFF	.	.	TRBJ2-2	TRBV11-2
TGTGCCAGCAGCTTTGGGCCTAATCAGCCCCAGCATTTT	CASSFGPNQPQHF	.	.	TRBJ1-5	TRBV5-6
TGTGCCAGCAGGACCGGGACTGAAGCTTTCTTT	CASRTGTEAFF	.	.	TRBJ1-1	TRBV28
TGTGCCAGCAGCCAGGGGGCTATCTATGGCTACACCTTC	CASSQGAIYGYTF	.	TRBD1	TRBJ1-2	TRBV28
TGTGCCAGCAGTTTTACAGGGAGCTCCTACGAGCAGTACTTC	CASSFTGSSYEQYF	.	.	TRBJ2-7	TRBV28
TGTGCCAGCAGTGAACGGTCTAGCACAGATACGCAGTATTTT	CASSERSSTDTQYF	.	.	TRBJ2-3	TRBV6-1
TGTGCCAGCAGTGTTTCGCTAGCGGGAACCGGTGAGCAGTTCTTC	CASSVSLAGTGEQFF	.	TRBD2	TRBJ2-1	TRBV2
TGTGCCAGCACCGTCCTGGACAGCAACACTGAAGCTTTCTTT	CASTVLDSNTEAFF	.	.	TRBJ1-1	TRBV7-9
TGTGCTAGCACCCAGCAGGGAGGCAACACTGAAGCTTTCTTT	CASTQQGGNTEAFF	.	.	TRBJ1-1	TRBV2
TGTGCCAGCAGTTTTACAGGGAATCTCCACCATGAGCAGTTCTTC	CASSFTGNLHHEQFF	.	.	TRBJ2-1	TRBV28
TGTGCCAGCAGCTTTAGACTAGCGGGAGGTCGGTACAATGAGCAGTTCTTC	CASSFRLAGGRYNEQFF	.	TRBD2	TRBJ2-1	TRBV11-3
TGTGCCAGCAGCCTGGGACTAGCGGGAGGATCGGGGGAGCAGTACTTC	CASSLGLAGGSGEQYF	.	TRBD2	TRBJ2-7	TRBV4-2
TGTGCCTGGAGTGTACTAGGGTCTGGGGCCAACGTCCTGACTTTC	CAWSVLGSGANVLTF	.	.	TRBJ2-6	TRBV30
TGTGCCACCAGTCAAGGGACTTATCGCTTTGGCTACACCTTC	CATSQGTYRFGYTF	.	.	TRBJ1-2	TRBV24-1
TGTGCCAGCAGCTTATCAACCTCAGGAAATGAGCAGTTCTTC	CASSLSTSGNEQFF	few	.	TRBJ2-1	TRBV11-2
TGTGCCAGCAGCTTGATAGGACAGGGATCCTACGAGCAGTACTTC	CASSLIGQGSYEQYF	.	TRBD1	TRBJ2-7	TRBV5-4
TGCGCCAGCGCCCCTAGCGTTAGCTCCTACAATGAGCAGTTCTTC	CASAPSVSSYNEQFF	few	.	TRBJ2-1	TRBV5-1
TGTGCCACCAGCAGAGATCTTACGGGTGTGGACACCGGGGAGCTGTTTTTT	CATSRDLTGVDTGELFF	.	.	TRBJ2-2	TRBV15
TGTGCCAGTAGTGTCAGCGGGAGGGCCCAAGAGACCCAGTACTTC	CASSVSGRAQETQYF	.	TRBD2	TRBJ2-5	TRBV19
TGTGCCAGCAGCTTAGGGTTTAGCGCGGACAATGAGCAGTTCTTC	CASSLGFSADNEQFF	few	.	TRBJ2-1	TRBV11-2
TGTGCCAGCAGCGACCGGGGGGGCGAGGAGCAGTACTTC	CASSDRGGEEQYF	.	TRBD2	TRBJ2-7	TRBV7-2
TGTGCCAGCAGTTCTAGCGGGAACTTCTACAATGAGCAGTTCTTC	CASSSSGNFYNEQFF	.	TRBD2	TRBJ2-1	TRBV28
TGTGCCAGCTCACCAGTGACAGGGAAGACTGAAGCTTTCTTT	CASSPVTGKTEAFF	.	TRBD1	TRBJ1-1	TRBV18
TGTGCCACCAGTTCTGGTCTTCGGGGTACTGAAGCTTTCTTT	CATSSGLRGTEAFF	.	.	TRBJ1-1	TRBV24-1
TGTGCCAGCAGTTTGGCGGACAATGAGCAGTTCTTC	CASSLADNEQFF	.	.	TRBJ2-1	TRBV28
TGCGCCAGCAGCCCGACTAGCGGCCAAGAGACCCAGTACTTC	CASSPTSGQETQYF	.	TRBD2	TRBJ2-5	TRBV4-1
TGTGCCAGCAGTGAAGTGGGACTTCAGGCCTACGAGCAGTACTTC	CASSEVGLQAYEQYF	.	.	TRBJ2-7	TRBV6-1
TGCGCCAGCAGCCCTGGAGCATTAGAGACCCAGTACTTC	CASSPGALETQYF	few	.	TRBJ2-5	TRBV5-1
TGTGCCACCAGTTCGGGGAGAGCAACTGAAGCTTTCTTT	CATSSGRATEAFF	once	.	TRBJ1-1	TRBV24-1
TGTGCCAGCAGCTTAGGGGCTAGCGGGGAGGTGTATGAGCAGTTCTTC	CASSLGASGEVYEQFF	.	TRBD2	TRBJ2-1	TRBV7-8
TGTGCCAGCGGCCGGACAGCGAGCACTGAAGCTTTCTTT	CASGRTASTEAFF	.	.	TRBJ1-1	TRBV25-1
TGTGCCAGCAGGGCAGGGGGCCTTAGGGCCAACGTCCTGACTTTC	CASRAGGLRANVLTF	.	TRBD1	TRBJ2-6	TRBV2
TGTGCCAGCAGCACTTCCCGGGACAGGGCCTACGAGCAGTACTTC	CASSTSRDRAYEQYF	.	TRBD1	TRBJ2-7	TRBV7-6
TGTGCCAGCAGCCCTACGAACACTGAAGCTTTCTTT	CASSPTNTEAFF	.	.	TRBJ1-1	TRBV11-3
TGTGCCAGTAGTCCCCACAGGGGTCGTGGGGATGAAAAACTGTTTTTT	CASSPHRGRGDEKLFF	.	TRBD1	TRBJ1-4	TRBV19
TGTGCCATCAGTGAGTCTTCGGGTTTCAATCAGCCCCAGCATTTT	CAISESSGFNQPQHF	.	.	TRBJ1-5	TRBV10-3
TGTGCCAGCAGAGAGTTCTTTCAGCCCCAGCATTTT	CASREFFQPQHF	.	.	TRBJ1-5	TRBV28
TGTGCCAGCAGTTTATGGGGAGACGGTAATTCACCCCTCCACTTT	CASSLWGDGNSPLHF	.	.	TRBJ1-6	TRBV28
TGTGCCAGCCAGAGCCGGGAGGTGCCTAGGGAGCAGTACTTC	CASQSREVPREQYF	.	.	TRBJ2-7	TRBV21-1
TGTGCCAGCAGTTTTGGCGGGAGTAGGCAGACCCAGTACTTC	CASSFGGSRQTQYF	.	TRBD2	TRBJ2-5	TRBV28
TGTGCCAGCAGCCCAGGAGGGGTCGACACTGAAGCTTTCTTT	CASSPGGVDTEAFF	.	.	TRBJ1-1	TRBV7-9
TGTGCCAGCAGTTTGGGAGGGTTAGCTGAAAAACTGTTTTTT	CASSLGGLAEKLFF	.	.	TRBJ1-4	TRBV28